The rows below give T cell receptor beta chains drawn from one sample of a study of blood T cell repertoires in COVID-19. Method: immunoSEQ multiplex PCR; TCRdb's copy keeps in-frame clones and lacks some. The sample lists hundreds of thousands of clones, roughly 87% occurring once. Sequencing was carried out using PBMCs or T cells enriched from blood (not recorded which). Receptor source: a woman aged 25 to 39 with acute COVID-19. The CDR3 runs from the conserved cysteine through the conserved F or W. A D gene is named only where the DNA matches it firmly. Clone size is stated in some rows and not others, as once, few, many or a class when expanded.

j_call v_call clone_size cdr3_length d_call cdr3_nt cdr3_aa
TRBJ2-1 TRBV7-2 . 14 . TGTGCCAGCAGCTTAAGTTTGGCGGGCAATGAGCAGTTCTTC CASSLSLAGNEQFF
TRBJ2-7 TRBV19 . 13 TRBD1 TGTGCCAGTAGCCCAGGGGGACGCTACGAGCAGTACTTC CASSPGGRYEQYF
TRBJ2-3 TRBV5-1 . 17 TRBD2 TGCGCCAGCAGCTTGAGGGGGACTAGCGGGGGCACAGATACGCAGTATTTT CASSLRGTSGGTDTQYF
TRBJ2-7 TRBV4-3 . 15 . TGCGCCAGCAGCCAAGATCCCAGGGAACCCTACGAGCAGTACTTC CASSQDPREPYEQYF
TRBJ2-3 TRBV7-2 . 13 . TGTGCCAGCAGCCTCCCCGGGGGAGATACGCAGTATTTT CASSLPGGDTQYF
TRBJ1-2 TRBV7-9 . 14 . TGTGCCAGCAGCTCGTTACAGGGTGACTATGGCTACACCTTC CASSSLQGDYGYTF
TRBJ2-3 TRBV2 . 14 TRBD2 TGTGCCAGCAGTTCCGGGACTAGCGCCTATACGCAGTATTTT CASSSGTSAYTQYF
TRBJ1-6 TRBV27 . 14 TRBD1 TGTGCCAGCAGTTTAGGGACAGGGTATTCACCCCTCCACTTT CASSLGTGYSPLHF
TRBJ1-5 TRBV6-5 once 15 . TGTGCCAGCAGTTACTCCGGACAGACCAATCAGCCCCAGCATTTT CASSYSGQTNQPQHF
TRBJ1-3 TRBV18 . 15 . TGTGCCAGCTCGGCTACGCCGAGGGCTGGAAACACCATATATTTT CASSATPRAGNTIYF
TRBJ1-6 TRBV19 . 15 . TGTGCCAGTACCCTAAGCCACCAAATAGATTCACCCCTCCACTTT CASTLSHQIDSPLHF
TRBJ1-1 TRBV10-3 . 15 . TGTGCCATCAGTGAGTCGGGCTCGGTGAACACTGAAGCTTTCTTT CAISESGSVNTEAFF
TRBJ1-4 TRBV29-1 . 14 TRBD1 TGCAGCGTTGGGGTGACAGGGCCGGAAGAAAAACTGTTTTTT CSVGVTGPEEKLFF
TRBJ2-3 TRBV14 . 15 . TGTGCCAGCAGCCAAGCCCCAGGAGGGTCAGATACGCAGTATTTT CASSQAPGGSDTQYF
TRBJ2-5 TRBV7-9 once 15 . TGTGCCAGCAGCCAGAATCCGGCGGGGGCAGAGACCCAGTACTTC CASSQNPAGAETQYF
TRBJ2-2 TRBV2 . 15 TRBD1 TGTGCCAGCAGTGATGACAGGGCGAACACCGGGGAGCTGTTTTTT CASSDDRANTGELFF
TRBJ2-2 TRBV5-5 . 16 TRBD1 TGTGCCAGCAGCTTGTTCCAGGGGGCTCTCACCGGGGAGCTGTTTTTT CASSLFQGALTGELFF
TRBJ1-1 TRBV25-1 . 11 . TGTGCCAGCGGGAGGGAAACTGAAGCTTTCTTT CASGRETEAFF
TRBJ2-5 TRBV11-2 . 17 . TGTGCCAGCAGCTTAGATAAGAGGGCAACGTACCAAGAGACCCAGTACTTC CASSLDKRATYQETQYF
TRBJ2-3 TRBV4-1 . 15 TRBD1 TGCGCCAGCAGGCCCCGGGACAGGGTCACAGATACGCAGTATTTT CASRPRDRVTDTQYF
TRBJ1-2 TRBV7-8 . 15 . TGTGCCAGCAGCCTAGCCGGTGGAGCTAACTATGGCTACACCTTC CASSLAGGANYGYTF
TRBJ1-1 TRBV6-5 once 14 TRBD1 TGTGCCAGCAGGCCCCACAGGGGGGAGACTGAAGCTTTCTTT CASRPHRGETEAFF
TRBJ1-2 TRBV3-1/TRBV3-2 . 13 TRBD1 TGTGCCAGCAGCCCGGGACAGGGAGATGGCTACACCTTC CASSPGQGDGYTF
TRBJ2-3 TRBV20-1 . 11 TRBD2 TGCAGTGCGCTAGCGGGAGATACGCAGTATTTT CSALAGDTQYF
TRBJ1-2 TRBV4-1 . 15 . TGCGCCAGCAGCCAGGCGGCGGGGGGGGGCAATGGCTACACCTTC CASSQAAGGGNGYTF
TRBJ1-2 TRBV6-2/TRBV6-3 . 17 TRBD1 TGTGCCAGCAGTCTACTTCCGGGACAGGCAACAGTGAGCGGCTACACCTTC CASSLLPGQATVSGYTF
TRBJ2-7 TRBV2 . 15 TRBD2 TGTGCCAGCAGTCCGAGCGGGGGGGGATCCTACGAGCAGTACTTC CASSPSGGGSYEQYF
TRBJ1-3 TRBV7-9 . 15 . TGTGCCAGCAGCCCACAGGCCCCCTCTGGAAACACCATATATTTT CASSPQAPSGNTIYF
TRBJ2-7 TRBV10-1 . 18 TRBD2 TGCGCCAGCAGTGAAGGGCTAGCGGGGGGGCTGAGCTCCTACGAGCAGTACTTC CASSEGLAGGLSSYEQYF
TRBJ1-2 TRBV18 . 15 TRBD1 TGTGCCAGCTCACCACCAGGACAGGCCGACTATGGCTACACCTTC CASSPPGQADYGYTF
TRBJ2-7 TRBV19 few 11 . TGTGCCAGGAGGCTCCCCTACGAGCAGTACTTC CARRLPYEQYF
TRBJ2-5 TRBV11-2 . 15 . TGTGCCAGCAGCTTAGATTGGGGGCTGGAAGAGACCCAGTACTTC CASSLDWGLEETQYF
TRBJ1-4 TRBV29-1 . 16 . TGCAGCGTTGCTGCAGGATTAGTTGCAACTAATGAAAAACTGTTTTTT CSVAAGLVATNEKLFF
TRBJ2-1 TRBV11-3 . 12 . TGTGCCAGCAGCTCAGGGTCTCATGAGCAGTTCTTC CASSSGSHEQFF
TRBJ2-1 TRBV27 . 17 . TGTGCCAGCAGTTTGATCCGCCAGGGGACGGTCGTGGATGAGCAGTTCTTC CASSLIRQGTVVDEQFF
TRBJ1-6 TRBV5-1 . 15 . TGCGCCAGCAGCTTGGCTGGTGGAGGGAATTCACCCCTCCACTTT CASSLAGGGNSPLHF
TRBJ1-5 TRBV3-1/TRBV3-2 . 15 . TGTGCCAGCAGCCAAGGGGTACAGGACAATCAGCCCCAGCATTTT CASSQGVQDNQPQHF
TRBJ2-2 TRBV2 . 15 TRBD1 TGTGCCAGTGAGCCGGGACAGGGTCGAACCGGGGAGCTGTTTTTT CASEPGQGRTGELFF
TRBJ2-7 TRBV7-8 . 15 . TGTGCCAGCAGCTTAAGGGAGGGGGTAGGCTACGAGCAGTACTTC CASSLREGVGYEQYF
TRBJ1-2 TRBV7-9 . 14 . TGTGCCAGCACCCCCTTAGCCAGGGACTATGGCTACACCTTC CASTPLARDYGYTF
TRBJ2-3 TRBV11-3 once 15 TRBD1 TGTGCCAGCAGCCGTAGTGACAGGGGTGGAGGTACGCAGTATTTT CASSRSDRGGGTQYF
TRBJ2-7 TRBV3-1/TRBV3-2 once 14 . TGTGCCAGCAGCCAAGAAAAATTGGGGCGGGAGCAGTACTTC CASSQEKLGREQYF
TRBJ2-7 TRBV5-4 once 17 TRBD1 TGTGCCAGCAGCTTGTACCCGACAGGGGAGGTACTCGACGAGCAGTACTTC CASSLYPTGEVLDEQYF
TRBJ2-1 TRBV19 . 13 . TGTGCCAGTAGGGCGGGGGCAATCAATGAGCAGTTCTTC CASRAGAINEQFF
TRBJ2-3 TRBV5-1 . 15 TRBD2 TGCGCCAGCAGCTTAGGGCTAGCGGGGGCAGATACGCAGTATTTT CASSLGLAGADTQYF
TRBJ1-1 TRBV5-1 few 13 . TGCGCCAGCAGCTTGCTGGGAGGCACTGAAGCTTTCTTT CASSLLGGTEAFF
TRBJ1-3 TRBV11-2 . 14 . TGTGCCAGCAGCTTAGCCGGACAGGGAAACACCATATATTTT CASSLAGQGNTIYF
TRBJ1-2 TRBV5-5 . 16 . TGTGCCAGCAGCTTTATACAGGGATCGATGGACTATGGCTACACCTTC CASSFIQGSMDYGYTF
TRBJ2-2 TRBV4-3 . 13 . TGCGCCAGCAGCCCCCAGGTTGACGGGGAGCTGTTTTTT CASSPQVDGELFF
TRBJ2-2 TRBV19 . 14 TRBD1 TGTGCCAGTAGTCGCGGACAGGGTGCCGGGGAGCTGTTTTTT CASSRGQGAGELFF
TRBJ1-6 TRBV3-1/TRBV3-2 . 17 TRBD1 TGTGCCAGCAGCCAAGATGCAGGGGACAGGGCCGGTTCACCCCTCCACTTT CASSQDAGDRAGSPLHF
TRBJ2-7 TRBV11-2 . 17 TRBD1 TGTGCCAGCAGCTTAGTCCCCGGGACAGGGGAAATTGACGAGCAGTACTTC CASSLVPGTGEIDEQYF
TRBJ2-4 TRBV9 . 17 . TGTGCCAGCAGCGTAGGGGGAGCGGCCTCAGCCAAAAACATTCAGTACTTC CASSVGGAASAKNIQYF
TRBJ1-1 TRBV4-1 . 13 . TGCGCCAGCAGCCATCGGTCACAGTTAGAAGCTTTCTTT CASSHRSQLEAFF
TRBJ2-4 TRBV3-1/TRBV3-2 . 16 TRBD1 TGTGCCAGCAGCCAAGGGACAGGGGAGCCCAAAAACATTCAGTACTTC CASSQGTGEPKNIQYF
TRBJ2-3 TRBV5-5 . 15 TRBD1 TGTGCCAGCAGCCGACAGGGGGCGACCACAGATACGCAGTATTTT CASSRQGATTDTQYF
TRBJ1-1 TRBV23-1 . 15 . TGCGCCAGCAGTCAACCTATCCGGGGAAGAACTGAAGCTTTCTTT CASSQPIRGRTEAFF
TRBJ1-5 TRBV12-3/TRBV12-4 . 12 TRBD1 TGTGCCAGCAGTAACAGGGGACAGCCCCAGCATTTT CASSNRGQPQHF
TRBJ1-1 TRBV18 . 16 TRBD1 TGTGCCAGCTCACGAAGGACAGGGGGCGTCGGCACTGAAGCTTTCTTT CASSRRTGGVGTEAFF
TRBJ1-2 TRBV5-6 . 16 TRBD1 TGTGCCAGCAACTTCGTCTCCGACAGGGGGATCTTTGGCTACACCTTC CASNFVSDRGIFGYTF